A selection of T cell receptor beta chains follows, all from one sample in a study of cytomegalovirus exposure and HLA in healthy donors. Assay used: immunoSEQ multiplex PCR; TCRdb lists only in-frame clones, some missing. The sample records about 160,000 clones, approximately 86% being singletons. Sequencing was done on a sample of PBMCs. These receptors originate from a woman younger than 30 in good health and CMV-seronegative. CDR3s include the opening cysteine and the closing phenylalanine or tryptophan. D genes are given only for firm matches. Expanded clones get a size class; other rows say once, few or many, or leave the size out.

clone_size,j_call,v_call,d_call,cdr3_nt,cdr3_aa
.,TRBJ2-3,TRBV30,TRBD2,TGTGCCTGGAGTTTCCTCGGGACTAGCAGTAGCACAGATACGCAGTATTTT,CAWSFLGTSSSTDTQYF
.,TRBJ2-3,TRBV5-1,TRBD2,TGCGCCAGCAGCGGCGAGGGATCTAGCGGGATGTTCGCAGATACGCAGTATTTT,CASSGEGSSGMFADTQYF
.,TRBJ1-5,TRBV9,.,TGTGCCAGCAGCGTAGGGGCAGACTATAGCAATCAGCCCCAGCATTTT,CASSVGADYSNQPQHF
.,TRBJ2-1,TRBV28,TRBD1,TGTGCCAGCAGTTCAGGGGACAGTTTCTACAATGAGCAGTTCTTC,CASSSGDSFYNEQFF
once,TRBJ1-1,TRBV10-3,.,TGTGCCATCAGCCAGGACACCTTGAACACTGAAGCTTTCTTT,CAISQDTLNTEAFF
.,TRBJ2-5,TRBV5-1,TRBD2,TGCGCCAGCAGCTTGGGGGCTAGCGGGAGTTGGGAGACCCAGTACTTC,CASSLGASGSWETQYF
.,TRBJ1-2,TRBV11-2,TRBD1,TGTGCCAGCAGCTTACGACAGGGTGCCAACTATGGCTACACCTTC,CASSLRQGANYGYTF
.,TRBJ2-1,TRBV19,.,TGTGCCAGTAGTGCGCCGGGAGCATACAATGAGCAGTTCTTC,CASSAPGAYNEQFF
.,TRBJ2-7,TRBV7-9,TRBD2,TGTGCCAGCAGCCCGCTCCGGGGGACTACCTACGAGCAGTACTTC,CASSPLRGTTYEQYF
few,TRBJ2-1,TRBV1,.,TGCACCAGCACCCGAGGGCGGGATCGCTCCTACAATGAGCAGTTCTTC,CTSTRGRDRSYNEQFF
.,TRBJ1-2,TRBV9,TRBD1,TGTGCCAGCAGCGACTGGCAGGGGGCTAACTATGGCTACACCTTC,CASSDWQGANYGYTF
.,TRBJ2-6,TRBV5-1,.,TGCGCCAGCAGCCTCTCTGGGGCCAACGTCCTGACTTTC,CASSLSGANVLTF
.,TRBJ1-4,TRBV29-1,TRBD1,TGCAGCGTTGCGGACAGGGGCACTAATGAAAAACTGTTTTTT,CSVADRGTNEKLFF
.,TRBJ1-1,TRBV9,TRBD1,TGTGCCAGCAGCCCTCAGGACAGGGTAAGCCAAGCTTTCTTT,CASSPQDRVSQAFF
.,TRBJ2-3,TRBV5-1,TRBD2,TGCGCCAGCAGCTTGGGCCCTCAGGCGGGAGGCACAGATACGCAGTATTTT,CASSLGPQAGGTDTQYF
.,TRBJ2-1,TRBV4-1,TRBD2,TGCGCCAGCAGCCGCTCCGGGGCGGGAGGGCCGGGGGCCTACAATGAGCAGTTCTTC,CASSRSGAGGPGAYNEQFF
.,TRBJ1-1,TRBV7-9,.,TGTGCCAGCACCCGTTTGGGGGAGGGGAACACTGAAGCTTTCTTT,CASTRLGEGNTEAFF
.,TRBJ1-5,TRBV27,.,TGTGCCAGCAGCGGGTCCCGTAGCAATCAGCCCCAGCATTTT,CASSGSRSNQPQHF
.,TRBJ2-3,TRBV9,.,TGTGCCAGCAGCGTAGTCGGGGTCGACCAGTTACAGTATTTT,CASSVVGVDQLQYF
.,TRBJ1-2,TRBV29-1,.,TGCAGCGTTGAAGGGGGCGTCGACTATGGCTACACCTTC,CSVEGGVDYGYTF
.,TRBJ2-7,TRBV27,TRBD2,TGTGCCAGCAGTTCTCCAGCGGGGGGGCGAAGAAGCGAGCAGTACTTC,CASSSPAGGRRSEQYF
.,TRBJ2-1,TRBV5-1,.,TGCGCCAGCAGCCCCGGGACTCTCATATACAATGAGCAGTTCTTC,CASSPGTLIYNEQFF
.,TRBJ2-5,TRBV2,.,TGTGCCAGCAGTGAAGACCTCTCAGGAGAGACCCAGTACTTC,CASSEDLSGETQYF
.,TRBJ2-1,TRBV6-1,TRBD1,TGTGCCAGCAGTTTTTCAGGACAGGGTTGGGAGCAGTTCTTC,CASSFSGQGWEQFF
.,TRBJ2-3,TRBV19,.,TGTGCCAGTAGTGTAGCTTTTTTCACAGATACGCAGTATTTT,CASSVAFFTDTQYF
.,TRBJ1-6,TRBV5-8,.,TGTGCCAGCAGACCTGACGGGAGCTCCTATAATTCACCCCTCCACTTT,CASRPDGSSYNSPLHF
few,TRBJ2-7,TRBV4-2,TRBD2,TGTGCCAGCAGCCAACGGACTAGCGGATCCTACGAGCAGTACTTC,CASSQRTSGSYEQYF
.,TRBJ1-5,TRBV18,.,TGTGCCAGCTCACCCCAGAGGCGCAATCAGCCCCAGCATTTT,CASSPQRRNQPQHF
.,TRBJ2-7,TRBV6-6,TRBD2,TGTGCCAGCAGCCTTCGCGGGGGGCAGTTGGAATACGAGCAGTACTTC,CASSLRGGQLEYEQYF
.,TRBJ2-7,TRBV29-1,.,TGCAGCGTTGTGGACTTCACCTACGAGCAGTACTTC,CSVVDFTYEQYF
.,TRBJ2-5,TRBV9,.,TGTGCCAGCAGCGTAGGGGGGCGGGCCCAAGAGACCCAGTACTTC,CASSVGGRAQETQYF
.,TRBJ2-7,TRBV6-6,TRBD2,TGTGCCAGCAGTTACGACGGGGGGGCCAACGAGCAGTACTTC,CASSYDGGANEQYF
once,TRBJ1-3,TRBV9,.,TGTGCCAGCAGCGCGGAGGCCAAACATCGCTTTGGAAACACCATATATTTT,CASSAEAKHRFGNTIYF
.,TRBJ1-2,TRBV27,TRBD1,TGTGCCAGCAGTTGGACCAGGGGGATCTATGGCTACACCTTC,CASSWTRGIYGYTF
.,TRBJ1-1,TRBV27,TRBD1,TGTGCCAGCAATAGGGACAGGTTGGGGCGGACTGAAGCTTTCTTT,CASNRDRLGRTEAFF
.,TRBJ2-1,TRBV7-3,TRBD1,TGTGCCAGCAGCCGGTCACAGGGGGCTGACTACAATGAGCAGTTCTTC,CASSRSQGADYNEQFF
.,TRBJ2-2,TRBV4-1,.,TGCGCCAGCAGCCGTCTCGCGCGGGATTTCTCCGGGGAGCTGTTTTTT,CASSRLARDFSGELFF
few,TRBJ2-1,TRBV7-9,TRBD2,TGTGCCAGCAGCTTAGGGGACCTAGCGGGAGTCGATGAGCAGTTCTTC,CASSLGDLAGVDEQFF
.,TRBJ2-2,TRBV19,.,TGTGCCAGTAGTACGGGGGCCGGGGAGCTGTTTTTT,CASSTGAGELFF
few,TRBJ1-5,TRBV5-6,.,TGTGCCAGCAGCTTGCGGGGGGCTAATCAGCCCCAGCATTTT,CASSLRGANQPQHF
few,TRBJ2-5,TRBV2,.,TGTGCCAGCAGTCAGGGACTGCAAGAGACCCAGTACTTC,CASSQGLQETQYF
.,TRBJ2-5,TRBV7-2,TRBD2,TGTGCCAGCAGCTTAGGGGGACTAGAGGAGACCCAGTACTTC,CASSLGGLEETQYF
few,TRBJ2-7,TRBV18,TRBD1,TGTGCCAGCTCACCTACAGGGGGCCTTCCTCTCTCTCTCGAGCAGTACTTC,CASSPTGGLPLSLEQYF
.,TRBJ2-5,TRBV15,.,TGTGCCACCAGCAGCTTCGAAGAGACCCAGTACTTC,CATSSFEETQYF